A selection of T cell receptor beta chains follows, all from one sample in a study of cytomegalovirus exposure and HLA in healthy donors. The repertoire was sequenced with immunoSEQ multiplex PCR; TCRdb's copy has only in-frame clones and lacks some. This sample has around 92,000 clones, with under 85% found just once. Sequencing was done on a sample of PBMCs. The receptor source for this set is a woman between 65 and 79 years old in good health and CMV-seropositive. CDR3s include the opening cysteine and the closing phenylalanine or tryptophan. D genes are given only for firm matches. The listing skips clone size in some rows; elsewhere it reads once, few, many or a size class.

D,J,size,V,CDR3,DNA
TRBD1,TRBJ2-7,NA,TRBV25-1,CASSPDRGSDEQYF,TGTGCCAGCAGCCCGGACAGGGGTAGCGACGAGCAGTACTTC
TRBD1,TRBJ2-7,NA,TRBV28,CASSSYRTGHGYEQYF,TGTGCCAGCAGTTCCTACCGGACAGGACATGGTTACGAGCAGTACTTC
NA,TRBJ1-1,NA,TRBV29-1,CSVERLGAAEAFF,TGCAGCGTTGAACGTTTAGGGGCCGCTGAAGCTTTCTTT
TRBD2,TRBJ2-3,NA,TRBV11-2,CASSLGLAGGTDTQYF,TGTGCCAGCAGCTTAGGACTAGCGGGGGGCACAGATACGCAGTATTTT
TRBD1,TRBJ2-5,once,TRBV6-1,CASRPRDRGIPQYF,TGTGCCAGCAGGCCCAGGGACAGGGGAATTCCCCAGTACTTC
NA,TRBJ1-1,NA,TRBV11-2,CASSLWSGVTEAFF,TGTGCCAGCAGCTTATGGTCGGGAGTCACTGAAGCTTTCTTT
TRBD1,TRBJ2-3,NA,TRBV7-9,CASSLSGVRGRDTQYF,TGTGCCAGCAGCTTAAGTGGTGTAAGGGGGCGGGATACGCAGTATTTT
NA,TRBJ1-4,few,TRBV7-9,CASSLNFRENEKLFF,TGTGCCAGCAGCTTGAATTTCCGGGAGAATGAAAAACTGTTTTTT
NA,TRBJ1-1,NA,TRBV6-5,CASSYSWGENTEAFF,TGTGCCAGCAGTTACTCCTGGGGAGAGAACACTGAAGCTTTCTTT
TRBD1,TRBJ2-3,NA,TRBV19,CASSIGTGGITDTQYF,TGTGCCAGTAGTATCGGCACAGGGGGCATCACAGATACGCAGTATTTT
NA,TRBJ2-7,NA,TRBV29-1,CSVGGGTVSYEQYF,TGCAGCGTTGGTGGGGGGACAGTCTCCTACGAGCAGTACTTC
NA,TRBJ1-4,NA,TRBV27,CASSLGPGSGEKLFF,TGTGCCAGCAGTTTAGGGCCAGGGTCAGGGGAAAAACTGTTTTTT
TRBD2,TRBJ2-1,NA,TRBV19,CASSIGTGREGRNEQFF,TGTGCCAGTAGTATAGGAACTGGGCGGGAGGGTCGTAATGAGCAGTTCTTC
TRBD2,TRBJ2-3,NA,TRBV12-5,CASGDRGLETDTQYF,TGTGCTAGTGGCGACCGGGGACTAGAAACAGATACGCAGTATTTT
NA,TRBJ1-1,NA,TRBV7-9,CASSQEAEAAAFF,TGCGCCAGCAGCCAAGAGGCGGAGGCGGCAGCTTTCTTT
TRBD1,TRBJ2-7,NA,TRBV19,CASSTPGQHYEQYF,TGTGCCAGTAGTACTCCGGGACAGCACTACGAGCAGTACTTC
TRBD1,TRBJ1-1,NA,TRBV27,CASTGTGGTEAFF,TGTGCCAGCACTGGAACAGGGGGTACTGAAGCTTTCTTT
TRBD1,TRBJ2-1,NA,TRBV9,CASSPTGGGTTYNEQFF,TGTGCCAGCAGCCCTACAGGGGGCGGGACGACCTACAATGAGCAGTTCTTC
NA,TRBJ2-1,NA,TRBV21-1,CASSNFRAPVRLISHNEQFF,TGTGCCAGCAGCAACTTCCGGGCCCCCGTCCGACTAATCAGCCACAATGAGCAGTTCTTC
TRBD1,TRBJ1-2,few,TRBV10-2,CATGTGANYGYTF,TGCGCCACCGGGACAGGGGCCAACTATGGCTACACCTTC
TRBD1,TRBJ2-7,NA,TRBV5-5,CASSLEQGPSYEQYF,TGTGCCAGCAGCTTGGAACAGGGGCCGTCCTACGAGCAGTACTTC
TRBD2,TRBJ2-7,NA,TRBV5-1,CASSPGLAGGAYEQYF,TGCGCCAGCAGCCCGGGACTAGCGGGGGGCGCCTACGAGCAGTACTTC
TRBD2,TRBJ2-5,NA,TRBV7-2,CASSLGPSGVQETQYF,TGTGCCAGCAGCTTAGGCCCTAGCGGGGTTCAAGAGACCCAGTACTTC
NA,TRBJ1-4,NA,TRBV6-6,CASSSTGSATNEKLFF,TGTGCCAGCAGTTCTACAGGATCGGCAACTAATGAAAAACTGTTTTTT
TRBD1,TRBJ1-2,NA,TRBV15,CATSGGQANYGYTF,TGTGCCACCAGCGGGGGACAGGCTAACTATGGCTACACCTTC
TRBD2,TRBJ2-7,NA,TRBV28,CASSLPLAGLSYEQYF,TGTGCCAGCAGTTTACCACTAGCGGGACTCTCCTACGAGCAGTACTTC
NA,TRBJ1-1,NA,TRBV27,CASSLGGAYTEAFF,TGTGCCAGCAGTTTAGGTGGGGCTTACACTGAAGCTTTCTTT
TRBD1,TRBJ1-5,NA,TRBV19,CASRDRENQPQHF,TGTGCCAGCCGGGACAGGGAGAATCAGCCCCAGCATTTT
NA,TRBJ2-7,NA,TRBV11-3,CASSPGGQYEQYF,TGTGCCAGCAGCCCCGGGGGACAGTACGAGCAGTACTTC
NA,TRBJ2-7,NA,TRBV10-3,CAISDTGFEQYF,TGTGCCATCAGTGATACAGGGTTCGAGCAGTACTTC
NA,TRBJ2-3,NA,TRBV4-2,CASSQKGGGLDTQYF,TGTGCCAGCAGCCAAAAGGGGGGGGGCTTAGATACGCAGTATTTT
NA,TRBJ1-2,NA,TRBV7-6,CASSSDINYGYTF,TGTGCCAGCAGCTCCGACATTAACTATGGCTACACCTTC
TRBD1,TRBJ2-7,NA,TRBV29-1,CSVEIRDRAPYEQYF,TGCAGCGTTGAGATCCGGGACAGGGCTCCCTACGAGCAGTACTTC
NA,TRBJ2-4,NA,TRBV5-1,CASSAQGGGDIQYF,TGCGCCAGCAGCGCCCAGGGGGGCGGGGACATTCAGTACTTC
NA,TRBJ1-6,NA,TRBV29-1,CSVGQGGSSPLHF,TGCAGCGTTGGCCAGGGTGGGTCCTCACCCCTCCACTTT
TRBD2,TRBJ2-5,NA,TRBV5-1,CASSLALAGETQYF,TGCGCCAGCAGCTTGGCCCTAGCGGGAGAGACCCAGTACTTC
NA,TRBJ2-7,NA,TRBV28,CASTPSGTYTSSYEQYF,TGTGCCAGCACCCCCTCCGGGACATATACCTCGTCCTACGAGCAGTACTTC
TRBD2,TRBJ2-7,NA,TRBV6-5,CASSYSWAGGYEQYF,TGTGCCAGCAGTTACTCGTGGGCGGGAGGGTACGAGCAGTACTTC
NA,TRBJ2-5,NA,TRBV9,CASSGVGPYRGETQYF,TGTGCCAGCAGCGGGGTGGGGCCCTACCGGGGGGAGACCCAGTACTTC
NA,TRBJ2-1,NA,TRBV6-5,CASSRVDEQFF,TGTGCCAGCAGCCGAGTCGATGAGCAGTTCTTC
NA,TRBJ2-7,once,TRBV5-1,CASSFSGYEQYF,TGCGCCAGCAGCTTCTCGGGCTACGAGCAGTACTTC
NA,TRBJ1-5,NA,TRBV28,CASSLFDQPQHF,TGTGCCAGCAGTTTATTCGATCAGCCCCAGCATTTT
NA,TRBJ1-1,NA,TRBV27,CASSSRQALNTEAFF,TGTGCCAGCAGTTCGCGACAGGCGTTGAACACTGAAGCTTTCTTT
NA,TRBJ2-7,NA,TRBV5-1,CASSLVGDRGNYEQYF,TGCGCCAGCAGCTTGGTTGGCGATCGAGGAAATTACGAGCAGTACTTC
TRBD1,TRBJ2-5,once,TRBV19,CASSHWDRGEETQYF,TGTGCCAGTTCTCATTGGGACAGGGGGGAAGAGACCCAGTACTTC
NA,TRBJ1-2,NA,TRBV5-5,CASSPQPGDGYTF,TGTGCCAGCAGCCCCCAACCAGGGGACGGCTACACCTTC
NA,TRBJ1-5,NA,TRBV4-3,CASSQDRGQPQHF,TGCGCCAGCAGCCAAGATCGAGGGCAGCCCCAGCATTTT
TRBD2,TRBJ2-7,NA,TRBV30,CAWSVRAGVGSYEQYF,TGTGCCTGGAGTGTACGGGCGGGAGTAGGTTCCTACGAGCAGTACTTC
NA,TRBJ2-7,NA,TRBV6-6,CASRRSRGGPGEQYF,TGTGCCAGCAGGCGATCAAGGGGGGGGCCAGGCGAGCAGTACTTC
NA,TRBJ2-7,NA,TRBV12-5,CASGPVLYEQYF,TGTGCTAGTGGTCCTGTCTTATACGAGCAGTACTTC
TRBD1,TRBJ1-1,NA,TRBV5-8,CASSSGQGRGIPEAFF,TGTGCCAGCAGTTCCGGACAGGGGCGCGGAATCCCTGAAGCTTTCTTT
NA,TRBJ2-2,NA,TRBV27,CASSSLGGTNTGELFF,TGTGCCAGCAGTTCCCTAGGGGGTACGAACACCGGGGAGCTGTTTTTT
NA,TRBJ1-6,NA,TRBV28,CASSPPAGMNSPLHF,TGTGCCAGCAGTCCCCCGGCAGGGATGAATTCACCCCTCCACTTT
TRBD1,TRBJ1-4,NA,TRBV5-4,CASSIDRGAEKLFF,TGTGCCAGCAGCATCGACAGGGGGGCTGAAAAACTGTTTTTT
NA,TRBJ1-1,few,TRBV5-1,CASSYMAGTEAFF,TGCGCCAGCAGCTACATGGCTGGCACTGAAGCTTTCTTT
TRBD2,TRBJ2-2,NA,TRBV11-2,CASSQGLAGGVELFF,TGTGCCAGCAGCCAGGGACTAGCGGGAGGAGTGGAGCTGTTTTTT
NA,TRBJ2-7,NA,TRBV5-1,CASSFSQNYEQYF,TGCGCCAGCAGCTTTTCACAGAACTACGAGCAGTACTTC
TRBD1,TRBJ2-1,NA,TRBV18,CASSPTTRGRDEQFF,TGTGCCAGCTCACCAACTACCAGGGGGCGGGATGAGCAGTTCTTC
TRBD1,TRBJ1-4,NA,TRBV4-2,CASRGRTGARSATNEKLFF,TGTGCCAGCAGGGGGCGGACAGGGGCGCGGAGTGCAACTAATGAAAAACTGTTTTTT